Below, 6 T cell receptor beta chains from the same sample are listed, as sequenced in a study of T cell clonality in common variable immunodeficiency. Assay: immunoSEQ multiplex PCR; the TCRdb copy retains only in-frame clones and omits some. The repertoire shows some 38,000 clones, none seen only once; the top ten take approximately 9.4%. Sequencing used peripheral blood mononuclear cells. The receptors were sampled from a person aged 18 to 69 in good health.

This clone has a count of ten or more. The read falls 3 residues short of the CDR3 end, and the missing part is taken from the germline J gene. The chain uses TRBV13 and TRBJ2-5, with 15 bases aligning to TRBD2. The CDR3 runs to 16 residues. The trim removed 6 bases at V and 0 bases at J, leaving 2 bases unmatched. Germline V CDR1 and CDR2: PRHDT, FYEKMQ (reference sequence). CDR3 DNA (partial): TGTGCCAGCAGGGGGACTAGCGGGAGGAACCAAGAGACC. Translating it yields CASRGTSGRNQET. The entire CDR3 is CASRGTSGRNQETQYF. The complete variable domain, with remaining parts taken from reference TRBV13 and TRBJ2-5, reads AAGVIQSPRHLIKEKRETATLKCYPIPRHDTVYWYQQGPGQDPQFLISFYEKMQSDKGSIPDRFSAQQFSDYHSELNMSSLELGDSALYFCASRGTSGRNQETQYFGPGTRLLVL.

Note on this clone: The read terminates 3 residues ahead of where the CDR3 ends, so the germline J gene completes it. The rearrangement uses TRBV7-9 and TRBJ1-2, with D perhaps matching TRBD1 (6 bases). Per germline, CDR1 SEHNR and CDR2 FQNEAQ (reference sequence). This CDR3 spans 14 amino acids. The sequenced CDR3 bases are TGTGCCAGCAGCCTAACCACACAGGGAAGTGAC. Amino acid sequence: CASSLTTQGSD. The full CDR3 reads CASSLTTQGSDYTF.

This clone showed up many times. The read ends 3 residues before the CDR3 terminus; that terminus is restored from the germline J gene. The V call is TRBV5-1, the J call TRBJ1-4, with no clear D. The V gene lost 0 bases and the J gene lost 4 bases, with 10 bases spanning the gap. Germline values: CDR1 SGHRS, CDR2 YFSETQ. The length of the CDR3 is 15 residues. The CDR3 sequence: CASSLGGSGNEKLFF. The CDR3 DNA, read in part, is TGCGCCAGCAGCTTGGGTGGTAGCGGTAATGAAAAA.

This clone was picked up many times. With the read ending 3 residues before the CDR3 end, the germline J gene is used to fill in that end. The V call is TRBV30, the J call TRBJ2-5, with D tentatively TRBD1 (6 bases). The CDR3 consists of 15 residues. Germline V gene lookup returns CDR1 GTSNPN and CDR2 SVGIG (reference sequence). The V gene lost 4 bases and the J gene lost 2 bases, with 17 bases spanning the gap. CDR3 DNA (partial): TGTGCCTGGACCACCGGGACACAATCTCAAGAGACC. The encoded protein is CAWTTGTQSQET. Given in full, the CDR3 is CAWTTGTQSQETQYF.

This clone was counted many times. The observed sequence ends 3 residues before the CDR3 terminus, with the missing tail filled in from the germline J gene. This sequence joins TRBV5-1 and TRBJ2-3; D tentatively fits TRBD1 or TRBD2 (6 bases each). Per germline, CDR1 SGHRS and CDR2 YFSETQ. The CDR3 covers 16 residues. Trimming left V 3 bases short and J 2 bases short, with 16 bases between. The sequenced CDR3 bases are TGCGCCAGCAGCTGGAGGGGGTCCAGAATCACAGATACG. Protein: CASSWRGSRITDT. The CDR3 in full is CASSWRGSRITDTQYF. The whole variable domain, remainder taken from reference TRBV5-1 and TRBJ2-3, is KAGVTQTPRYLIKTRGQQVTLSCSPISGHRSVSWYQQTPGQGLQFLFEYFSETQRNKGNFPGRFSGRQFSNSRSEMNVSTLELGDSALYLCASSWRGSRITDTQYFGPGTRLTVL.

This clone was found a few times. The observed sequence ends 3 residues before the CDR3 terminus, with the missing tail filled in from the germline J gene. The chain couples TRBV19 to TRBJ1-2; D remains ambiguous. Germline CDR1 reads LNHDA; CDR2 reads SQIVND (reference sequence). The CDR3 is 14 amino acids. Partial CDR3 DNA: TGTGCCAGTAGTACACAGACAACCACCTACGAC. It translates to CASSTQTTTYD. The entire CDR3 protein is CASSTQTTTYDYTF.